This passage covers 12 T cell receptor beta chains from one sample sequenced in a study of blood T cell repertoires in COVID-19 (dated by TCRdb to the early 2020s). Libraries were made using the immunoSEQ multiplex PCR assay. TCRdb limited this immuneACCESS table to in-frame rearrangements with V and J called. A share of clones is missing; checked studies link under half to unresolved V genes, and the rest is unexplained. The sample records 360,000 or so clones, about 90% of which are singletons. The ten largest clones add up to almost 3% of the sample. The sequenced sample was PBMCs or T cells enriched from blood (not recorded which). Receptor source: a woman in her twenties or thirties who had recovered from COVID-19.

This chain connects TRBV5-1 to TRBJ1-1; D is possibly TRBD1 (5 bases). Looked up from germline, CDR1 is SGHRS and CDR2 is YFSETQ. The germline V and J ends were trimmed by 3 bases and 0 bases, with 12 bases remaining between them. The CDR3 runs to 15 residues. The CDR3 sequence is CASSSGKGLNTEAFF. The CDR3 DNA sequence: TGCGCCAGCAGCTCTGGGAAGGGGTTGAACACTGAAGCTTTCTTT. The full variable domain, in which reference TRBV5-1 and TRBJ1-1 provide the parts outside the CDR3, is KAGVTQTPRYLIKTRGQQVTLSCSPISGHRSVSWYQQTPGQGLQFLFEYFSETQRNKGNFPGRFSGRQFSNSRSEMNVSTLELGDSALYLCASSSGKGLNTEAFFGQGTRLTVV.

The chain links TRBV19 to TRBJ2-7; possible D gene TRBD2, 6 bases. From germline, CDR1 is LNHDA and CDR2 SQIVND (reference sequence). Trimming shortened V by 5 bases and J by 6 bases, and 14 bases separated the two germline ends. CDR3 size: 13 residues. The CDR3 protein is CASSFGGVSEQYF. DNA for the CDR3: TGTGCCAGTAGTTTCGGGGGTGTAAGCGAGCAGTACTTC. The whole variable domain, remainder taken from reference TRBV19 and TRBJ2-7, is DGGITQSPKYLFRKEGQNVTLSCEQNLNHDAMYWYRQDPGQGLRLIYYSQIVNDFQKGDIAEGYSVSREKKESFPLTVTSAQKNPTAFYLCASSFGGVSEQYFGPGTRLTVT.

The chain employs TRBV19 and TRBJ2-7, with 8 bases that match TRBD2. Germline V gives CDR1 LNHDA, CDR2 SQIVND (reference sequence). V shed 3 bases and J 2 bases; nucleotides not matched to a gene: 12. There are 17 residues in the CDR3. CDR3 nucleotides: TGTGCCAGTAGTATGCTGTCCCGGGAGGGCCGGGCCTACGAGCAGTACTTC. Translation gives CASSMLSREGRAYEQYF.

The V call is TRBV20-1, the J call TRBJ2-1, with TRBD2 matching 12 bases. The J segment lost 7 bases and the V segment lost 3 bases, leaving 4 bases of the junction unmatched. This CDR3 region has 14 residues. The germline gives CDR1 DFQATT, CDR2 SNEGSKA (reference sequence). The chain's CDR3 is CSASRLAGENEQFF. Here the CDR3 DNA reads TGCAGTGCTAGTCGACTAGCGGGGGAGAATGAGCAGTTCTTC.

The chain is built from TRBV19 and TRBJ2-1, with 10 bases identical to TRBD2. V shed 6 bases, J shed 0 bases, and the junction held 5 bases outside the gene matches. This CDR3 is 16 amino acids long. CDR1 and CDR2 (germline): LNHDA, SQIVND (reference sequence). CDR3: CASSKPSGSSYNEQFF. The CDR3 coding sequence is TGTGCCAGTAGCAAACCTAGCGGGAGCTCCTACAATGAGCAGTTCTTC.

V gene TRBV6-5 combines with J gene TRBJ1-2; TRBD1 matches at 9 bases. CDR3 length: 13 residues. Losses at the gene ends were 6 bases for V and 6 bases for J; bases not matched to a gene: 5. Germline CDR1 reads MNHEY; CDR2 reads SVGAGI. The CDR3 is CASRGGQGNGYTF. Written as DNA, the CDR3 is TGTGCCAGCAGGGGGGGACAGGGCAATGGCTACACCTTC.

The CDR3 DNA reads TGTGCCAGCAGCCCAATTCTAGCGGGGGGCACCGGGGAGCTGTTTTTT. Translating it yields CASSPILAGGTGELFF. The chain has TRBV3-1 (or the pseudogene TRBV3-2) and TRBJ2-2; the match to TRBD2 covers 11 bases. Germline assignment: CDR1 LGHDT and CDR2 YNNKEL (reference sequence). The J segment lost 4 bases and the V segment lost 4 bases, leaving 5 bases of the junction unmatched. The CDR3 consists of 16 residues.

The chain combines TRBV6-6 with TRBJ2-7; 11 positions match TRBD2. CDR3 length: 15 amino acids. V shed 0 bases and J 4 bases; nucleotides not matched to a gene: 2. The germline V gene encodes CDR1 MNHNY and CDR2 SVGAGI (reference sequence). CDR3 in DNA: TGTGCCAGCAGTTACTCGGTAGCGGGAGGGTACGAGCAGTACTTC. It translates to CASSYSVAGGYEQYF.

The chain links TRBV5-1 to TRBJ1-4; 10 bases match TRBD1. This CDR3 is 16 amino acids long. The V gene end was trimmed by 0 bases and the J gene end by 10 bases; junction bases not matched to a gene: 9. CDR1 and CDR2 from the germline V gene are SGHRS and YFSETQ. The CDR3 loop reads CASSLAWGQGSGKLFF. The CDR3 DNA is TGCGCCAGCAGCTTGGCCTGGGGACAGGGGTCGGGAAAACTGTTTTTT. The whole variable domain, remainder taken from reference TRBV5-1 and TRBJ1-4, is KAGVTQTPRYLIKTRGQQVTLSCSPISGHRSVSWYQQTPGQGLQFLFEYFSETQRNKGNFPGRFSGRQFSNSRSEMNVSTLELGDSALYLCASSLAWGQGSGKLFFGSGTQLSVL.

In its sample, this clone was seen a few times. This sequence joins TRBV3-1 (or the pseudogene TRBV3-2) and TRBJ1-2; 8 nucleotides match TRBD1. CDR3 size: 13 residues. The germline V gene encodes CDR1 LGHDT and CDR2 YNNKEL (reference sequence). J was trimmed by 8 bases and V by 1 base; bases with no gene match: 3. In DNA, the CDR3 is TGTGCCAGCAGCCAAGCGACAGGGGACGGCTACACCTTC. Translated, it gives CASSQATGDGYTF.

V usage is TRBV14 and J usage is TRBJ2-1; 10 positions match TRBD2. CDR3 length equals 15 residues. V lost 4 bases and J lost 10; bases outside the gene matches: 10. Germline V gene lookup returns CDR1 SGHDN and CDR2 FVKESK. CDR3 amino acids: CASSRSGGPQGEQFF. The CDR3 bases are TGTGCCAGCAGCCGTAGCGGGGGGCCCCAGGGGGAGCAGTTCTTC. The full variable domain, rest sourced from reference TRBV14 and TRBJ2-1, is EAGVTQFPSHSVIEKGQTVTLRCDPISGHDNLYWYRRVMGKEIKFLLHFVKESKQDESGMPNNRFLAERTGGTYSTLKVQPAELEDSGVYFCASSRSGGPQGEQFFGPGTRLTVL.

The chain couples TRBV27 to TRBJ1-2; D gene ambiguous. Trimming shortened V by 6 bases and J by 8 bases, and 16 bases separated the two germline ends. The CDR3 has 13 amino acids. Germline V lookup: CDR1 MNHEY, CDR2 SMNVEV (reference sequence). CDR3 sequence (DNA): TGTGCCAGCAGCGAACGGGAAGATCGGGGCTACACCTTC. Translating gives CASSEREDRGYTF.